The T cell receptor beta chain under discussion was sequenced for a study of blood T cell repertoires in COVID-19. The CDR3 has 19 amino acids. V shed 1 base and J shed 0 bases, with 21 bases lying between them. Germline loops: CDR1 MDHEN, CDR2 SYDVKM. The repertoire was sequenced with immunoSEQ multiplex PCR; TCRdb's copy has only in-frame clones and lacks some. This table has about 180,000 clones, about 90% appearing once. J is TRBJ1-2 and V is TRBV28, with D possibly TRBD1 on 5 matching bases. The TCR was taken from a man aged 40-49 years with active or convalescent COVID-19. Material for sequencing was peripheral blood. The DNA of the CDR3 is TGTGCCAGCAGTTTATCATCCCTCGCCCAGGGATCAGCTAACTATGGCTACACCTTC. Residues: CASSLSSLAQGSANYGYTF.